This T cell receptor beta chain was documented in a study of T cell repertoires in ileal Crohn's disease. The study's findings and limits: Active smokers at surgery had more clonal expansions than non-smokers.

For this clone: Its antigen is currently unknown.

Time point reported: neoterminal ileum biopsy at postoperative endoscopy, about 6 months after surgery. Germline V gives CDR1 MNHNS, CDR2 SASEGT. The CDR3 spans 14 residues. The ends were cut back, 8 bases at V and 1 base at J, with 15 bases in the middle. The repertoire was sequenced with immunoSEQ multiplex PCR; TCRdb's copy has only in-frame clones and lacks some. Of about 9,200 clones in the sample, 65% to 80% were seen once. The gene calls are TRBV6-1 and TRBJ2-7, with a weak D call TRBD1 (6 bases). The receptor was isolated from an adult with Crohn's disease. Source material: ileal tissue. CDR3 DNA sequence: TGTGCCAGCGGGCCCTACCAGGGGTCCTACGAGCAGTACTTC. It translates to CASGPYQGSYEQYF.